Following are 29 T cell receptor beta chains from one sample sequenced in a study of cytomegalovirus exposure and HLA in healthy donors. The PCR ran on 60 Vbeta and 13 Jbeta primers. Using immunoSEQ multiplex PCR, the repertoire was profiled, and TCRdb retains in-frame clones only, with some absent. Of about 190,000 clones in the sample, approximately 85% were seen once. Sequences were obtained from PBMCs. The receptors were gathered from a woman younger than 30 in good health and CMV-seronegative.

The V call is TRBV7-9, the J call TRBJ2-7; D perhaps matches TRBD1 (6 bases). The V end was cut by 4 bases, the J end by 5 bases, with 12 bases between. Germline lookup yields CDR1 SEHNR and CDR2 FQNEAQ (reference sequence). This CDR3 has 13 amino acids. For the CDR3, the DNA is TGTGCCAGCAGCTCCTACAGGGCGGACGAGCAGTACTTC. The encoded protein is CASSSYRADEQYF.

V gene TRBV6-1 combines with J gene TRBJ2-7; 10 bases align to TRBD2. Germline trimming cut 6 bases from V and 0 bases from J; bases unmatched to any gene: 5. Germline V gives CDR1 MNHNS, CDR2 SASEGT. The CDR3 totals 15 residues. CDR3 coding DNA: TGTGCCAGCAGCCTTGGACTAGCGGACTCCTACGAGCAGTACTTC. Its translation: CASSLGLADSYEQYF.

CDR3 bases: TGTGCCAGCAGCTTCGAACAGAGCTCCTATAATTCACCCCTCCACTTT. Residues: CASSFEQSSYNSPLHF. The chain employs TRBV5-4 and TRBJ1-6; D gene ambiguous. The ends were cut back, 2 bases at V and 0 bases at J, with 9 bases in the middle. CDR3 length: 16 amino acids. The germline V gene has CDR1 SGHNT and CDR2 YYREEE (reference sequence).

This sequence joins TRBV13 and TRBJ2-1; 13 bases line up with TRBD2. CDR3 length: 16 amino acids. The junction had 6 bases not matched to a gene; V was cut back by 7 bases and J by 3 bases. Looked up from germline, CDR1 is PRHDT and CDR2 is FYEKMQ (reference sequence). CDR3 region: CASTGTSGVNYNEQFF. The CDR3 DNA follows: TGTGCCAGCACCGGGACTAGCGGGGTGAACTACAATGAGCAGTTCTTC.

The chain has TRBV4-1 and TRBJ1-3, with D uncertain. Trimming left V 4 bases short and J 4 bases short, with 14 bases between. The V gene's germline CDR1 is MGHRA and CDR2 YSYEKL. The CDR3 runs 15 residues. CDR3 coding DNA: TGCGCCAGCAGCCCCGCCGAGGGAGCAGGAAACACCATATATTTT. Its protein product is CASSPAEGAGNTIYF.

The rearrangement uses TRBV6-1 and TRBJ2-7; the match to TRBD2 covers 8 bases. The CDR3 is made up of 14 amino acids. V gave up 5 bases and J gave up 1 base; unmatched junction bases: 4. The germline V gene has CDR1 MNHNS and CDR2 SASEGT. CDR3 loop: CASSPTSVSYEQYF. As DNA, the CDR3 is TGTGCCAGCAGTCCGACTAGCGTGTCCTACGAGCAGTACTTC.

V and J are TRBV2 and TRBJ2-5; tentatively, D is TRBD1 (5 bases). The assigned J gene may be wrong: the sequence end matches TRBJ2-7 better. Germline lookup yields CDR1 SNHLY and CDR2 FYNNEI. The CDR3 loop spans 13 amino acids. DNA for the CDR3: TGTGCCAGCAGTGATTACAGGTCCTACGAGCAGTACTTC. As protein: CASSDYRSYEQYF.

V gene TRBV6-5 combines with J gene TRBJ2-7, with D possibly matching TRBD2 (6 bases). CDR3 length: 13 residues. The germline V and J ends were trimmed by 4 bases and 2 bases, with 9 bases remaining between them. CDR1 is MNHEY, CDR2 SVGAGI, per germline. Written as DNA, the CDR3 is TGTGCCAGCAGTTGGGACTTGGCCTACGAGCAGTACTTC. Encoded protein: CASSWDLAYEQYF.

V and J are TRBV29-1 and TRBJ1-1; D remains unclear. This CDR3 is 11 amino acids long. CDR1 SQVTM and CDR2 ANQGSEA come from the germline V gene. Trimming stripped 4 bases from V and 0 bases from J, with 3 bases between. The CDR3 DNA reads TGCAGCGTTGTCATGAACACTGAAGCTTTCTTT. Encoded protein: CSVVMNTEAFF.

The chain has TRBV6-9 and TRBJ1-5; TRBD1 is a possible D gene (6 bases). Per germline, CDR1 MNHGY and CDR2 SVAAGI. The CDR3 runs 14 residues. V shed 8 bases and J shed 0 bases, with 11 bases lying between them. The CDR3 protein is CASGGRGSNQPQHF. DNA of the CDR3: TGTGCCAGCGGGGGCAGGGGTAGCAATCAGCCCCAGCATTTT.

The gene calls are TRBV29-1 and TRBJ1-1; D unclear. Germline V gene sequence: CDR1 SQVTM, CDR2 ANQGSEA. V lost 5 bases and J lost 2, with 15 bases in between. The CDR3 is 14 residues long. The CDR3 nucleotides read TGCAGCGTTCGGGGTTGGGCCATAAACACTGAAGCTTTCTTT. Its protein is CSVRGWAINTEAFF.

This chain connects TRBV5-1 to TRBJ2-2; D may be TRBD1 (6 bases). V was pared by 5 bases and J by 3 bases, with 14 bases between. There are 15 residues in the CDR3. Germline lookup yields CDR1 SGHRS and CDR2 YFSETQ. CDR3 in DNA: TGCGCCAGCAGTTGGGGGCCGGCGTACACCGGGGAGCTGTTTTTT. Its protein product is CASSWGPAYTGELFF. The variable domain in full, completed from reference TRBV5-1 and TRBJ2-2, reads KAGVTQTPRYLIKTRGQQVTLSCSPISGHRSVSWYQQTPGQGLQFLFEYFSETQRNKGNFPGRFSGRQFSNSRSEMNVSTLELGDSALYLCASSWGPAYTGELFFGEGSRLTVL.

The V call is TRBV6-4, the J call TRBJ2-5, with 7 bases matching TRBD1. This CDR3 is 14 amino acids long. Germline-derived CDR1 and CDR2 are MRHNA and SNTAGT. V gave up 6 bases and J gave up 4 bases; unmatched junction bases: 8. The DNA of the CDR3 is TGTGCCAGCAGCCCCGACTGGACAGGAGAGACCCAGTACTTC. Translating gives CASSPDWTGETQYF.

This chain connects TRBV29-1 to TRBJ2-3; 8 positions agree with TRBD2. The CDR3 contains 13 residues. The germline gives CDR1 SQVTM, CDR2 ANQGSEA. Trimming at V came to 7 bases and at J to 7 bases, leaving 10 bases not matched to a gene. The CDR3 nucleotides are TGCAGCGCCGACGGGACTAGGGAGTATACGCAGTATTTT. The encoded protein is CSADGTREYTQYF.

The gene calls are TRBV30 and TRBJ2-7, with 12 bases lining up with TRBD2. The V and J ends lost 0 bases and 7 bases, in that order; junction bases with no gene match: 7. Germline V gene lookup returns CDR1 GTSNPN and CDR2 SVGIG (reference sequence). CDR3 size: 15 residues. CDR3 sequence: CAWSVSSGRAGEQYF. CDR3 nucleotide sequence: TGTGCCTGGAGTGTATCTAGCGGGAGGGCTGGGGAGCAGTACTTC.

V usage is TRBV9 and J usage is TRBJ2-3; perhaps TRBD2 as D (5 bases). The germline V gene has CDR1 SGDLS and CDR2 YYNGEE. The V gene lost 0 bases and the J gene lost 0 bases, with 17 bases spanning the gap. This CDR3 contains 18 residues. The CDR3 is CASSVDLGVTDSTDTQYF. The CDR3 DNA is TGTGCCAGCAGCGTAGATCTGGGAGTGACGGACAGCACAGATACGCAGTATTTT. The complete variable domain, with remaining parts taken from reference TRBV9 and TRBJ2-3, reads DSGVTQTPKHLITATGQRVTLRCSPRSGDLSVYWYQQSLDQGLQFLIQYYNGEERAKGNILERFSAQQFPDLHSELNLSSLELGDSALYFCASSVDLGVTDSTDTQYFGPGTRLTVL.

The sample holds one count of this clone. The chain recombines TRBV18 with TRBJ2-5; possibly TRBD2 for D (5 bases). CDR1 and CDR2 (germline): KGHSH, LQKENI. Between the trimmed V and J ends, which lost 1 base and 2 bases, there was a span of 14 bases. The CDR3 has 16 amino acids. The DNA of the CDR3 is TGTGCCAGCTCACCACTCCCCAGGACGGGGCAAGAGACCCAGTACTTC. It is translated as CASSPLPRTGQETQYF. Complete variable domain (other parts from reference TRBV18 and TRBJ2-5): NAGVMQNPRHLVRRRGQEARLRCSPMKGHSHVYWYRQLPEEGLKFMVYLQKENIIDESGMPKERFSAEFPKEGPSILRIQQVVRGDSAAYFCASSPLPRTGQETQYFGPGTRLLVL.

The rearrangement links TRBV6-5 to TRBJ2-7, with 8 positions matching TRBD1. Per the germline V gene, CDR1 is MNHEY and CDR2 is SVGAGI. J lost 2 bases, V lost 10 bases, and 13 bases had no gene match. The CDR3 is 15 residues long. The DNA of the CDR3 is TGTGCCACCCGACTGGTGCAGGGGGCGGCCTACGAGCAGTACTTC. Encoded protein: CATRLVQGAAYEQYF.

The chain is built from TRBV7-2 and TRBJ1-2; TRBD1 aligns across 8 bases. CDR3 length: 15 residues. The V gene's germline CDR1 is SGHTA and CDR2 FQGNSA. The junction had 9 bases not matched to a gene; V was cut back by 2 bases and J by 7 bases. The CDR3 loop reads CASSLWPGGASGYTF. As DNA, the CDR3 is TGTGCCAGCAGCTTATGGCCAGGGGGCGCGAGTGGCTACACCTTC.

This clone appeared once. The chain recombines TRBV7-6 with TRBJ2-1; 13 bases agree with TRBD2. The CDR3 extends over 16 amino acids. V lost 5 bases to trimming and J lost 7 bases; unmatched junction nucleotides: 8. Germline values: CDR1 SGHVS, CDR2 FNYEAQ. The CDR3 nucleotides are TGTGCCAGCAGCGTTAGACTAGCGGGAGGACGAAATGAGCAGTTCTTC. Its protein product is CASSVRLAGGRNEQFF.

The V gene is TRBV7-9, the J gene TRBJ2-7; 9 bases agree with TRBD1. The CDR3 length is 16 residues. In germline, CDR1 is SEHNR, CDR2 FQNEAQ (reference sequence). V trimming: 7 bases; J trimming: 5 bases; junction bases outside the gene matches: 15. The CDR3 coding sequence is TGTGCCAGCACGCCATCCCGGGGACAGGGAAGCCACGAGCAGTACTTC. As protein: CASTPSRGQGSHEQYF. Looking up the rest from reference TRBV7-9 and TRBJ2-7 gives the full variable domain: DTGVSQNPRHKITKRGQNVTFRCDPISEHNRLYWYRQTLGQGPEFLTYFQNEAQLEKSRLLSDRFSAERPKGSFSTLEIQRTEQGDSAMYLCASTPSRGQGSHEQYFGPGTRLTVT.

The chain links TRBV7-9 to TRBJ2-4; D gene unclear. The CDR3 sequence is 15 residues long. Trimming left V 5 bases short and J 0 bases short, with 11 bases between. CDR1 and CDR2 from the germline V gene are SEHNR and FQNEAQ (reference sequence). In nucleotides, the CDR3 is TGTGCCAGCAGCCCCCCACTGCTAGCCAAAAACATTCAGTACTTC. This gives the protein CASSPPLLAKNIQYF.

The chain combines TRBV19 with TRBJ1-1, with TRBD1 as a possible D gene (5 bases). V lost 4 bases and J lost 4, with 13 bases in between. CDR1 is LNHDA and CDR2 is SQIVND in the germline V gene (reference sequence). This CDR3 contains 14 residues. The CDR3 here is CASSTIGGSTEAFF. The CDR3 coding sequence is TGTGCCAGTAGTACCATCGGGGGTAGCACTGAAGCTTTCTTT.

This clone is a singleton in its sample. This chain links TRBV5-4 with TRBJ2-3, with D hard to call. The V gene's germline CDR1 is SGHNT and CDR2 YYREEE (reference sequence). This CDR3 has 17 amino acids. The germline V and J ends were trimmed by 2 bases and 2 bases, with 18 bases remaining between them. The CDR3 DNA is TGTGCCAGCAGCTTCATCATTGGCAGGAAGTACACAGATACGCAGTATTTT. This translates into CASSFIIGRKYTDTQYF.

The chain couples TRBV7-6 to TRBJ2-7, with D maybe TRBD1 (7 bases). Trimming took 1 base from V and 5 from J, leaving 12 bases between them. The CDR3 spans 14 residues. CDR1 is SGHVS, CDR2 FNYEAQ, per germline. CDR3 DNA: TGTGCCAGCAGCTTAGGTGACAGGGAGGACGAGCAGTACTTC. This codes for CASSLGDREDEQYF.

The rearrangement links TRBV19 to TRBJ2-5; 7 bases agree with TRBD1. V was clipped by 4 bases and J by 5 bases; unmatched bases: 7. The CDR3 runs 14 residues. In germline, CDR1 is LNHDA, CDR2 SQIVND (reference sequence). CDR3 amino acids: CASSKGAQIETQYF. CDR3 in DNA: TGTGCCAGTAGTAAGGGGGCCCAAATTGAGACCCAGTACTTC.

The chain joins TRBV7-9 to TRBJ1-4; the D gene is possibly TRBD1 (6 bases). The CDR3 runs to 14 residues. V lost 7 bases to trimming and J lost 2 bases, with 11 bases between them. Germline V gene data show CDR1 as SEHNR and CDR2 as FQNEAQ (reference sequence). CDR3 in amino acids: CASTTGTTNEKLFF. CDR3 nucleotides: TGTGCCAGCACCACAGGGACGACTAATGAAAAACTGTTTTTT.

This chain uses TRBV5-1 with TRBJ1-4, with a tentative D call TRBD1 (5 bases). Trimming removed 4 bases from V and 1 base from J, with 14 bases in between. The CDR3 contains 16 residues. CDR1 is SGHRS, CDR2 YFSETQ, per germline. CDR3 loop: CASSGQGVGTNEKLFF. The CDR3 nucleotides are TGCGCCAGCAGCGGGCAGGGTGTCGGAACTAATGAAAAACTGTTTTTT.

A few counts support this clone. The V and J genes are TRBV5-1 and TRBJ2-6, with D possibly TRBD1 on 5 matching bases. The germline V and J ends were trimmed by 5 bases and 0 bases, with 9 bases remaining between them. Looked up from germline, CDR1 is SGHRS and CDR2 is YFSETQ. The CDR3 covers 15 residues. CDR3 coding DNA: TGCGCCAGCAGAGAACAGGTCTCTGGGGCCAACGTCCTGACTTTC. This translates into CASREQVSGANVLTF.